This T cell receptor (beta chain) was captured by sequencing in a study of blood T cell repertoires in COVID-19. CDR3 length: 15 amino acids. Trimming took 5 bases from V and 4 from J; bases not matched to a gene: 7. CDR1 MNHEY and CDR2 SVGAGI come from the germline V gene. Data came from immunoSEQ multiplex PCR; TCRdb stores just in-frame clones and leaves some out. The data hold under 250,000 clones, with about 91% observed a single time. This sequence was found in an elderly man with acute or convalescent COVID-19. This chain uses TRBV6-5 with TRBJ1-5; 8 positions match TRBD1. The sequenced sample was peripheral blood. CDR3 nucleotide sequence: TGTGCCAGCAGTCTGGACAGGGCGTCTAATCAGCCCCAGCATTTT. This codes for CASSLDRASNQPQHF.